This TCR beta chain comes out of a study of blood T cells in healthy people across ages. This clonotype has a handful of counts. The junction shows a germline mismatch at one end, possibly a read error. A second about 6 to 11 cycle PCR used barcoded and J-beta primers. MiXCR, run by TCRdb on the 5' RACE reads, gives a single entry per CDR3 protein. The sample records about 1.7 million distinct CDR3 sequences, 28% being singletons. Germline loops: CDR1 SQVTM, CDR2 ANQGSEA. The CDR3 covers 14 residues. The clonotype comes from a young woman in good health. Sequenced: blood. The V and J genes are TRBV29-1 and TRBJ2-1, with D perhaps assigned TRBD1 or TRBD2 (5 bases each). Here the CDR3 reads CSADSGNSYSEQFF. CDR3 nucleotides: TGCAGCGCCGACAGCGGCAACTCCTACAGTGAGCAGTTCTTC.